The 10 T cell receptor beta chains reported below all come from one sample, sequenced in a study of T cell clonotyping in hematopoietic cell transplantation. Repertoires were generated with immunoSEQ multiplex PCR, while TCRdb's copy carries only in-frame clones and drops some. The table lists about 14,000 clones, about 97% of them singletons, with over 4% in the top ten. Source: peripheral blood mononuclear cells, taken 30 days after allogeneic stem cell transplant. All receptors derive from a female patient aged 45 to 65 who had an allogeneic stem cell transplant from an unrelated donor, so T cells may come from the graft donor. Some clones in this sample may be carry-over from other donors' samples.

This chain links TRBV9 with TRBJ2-3, with TRBD2 matching 13 bases. In germline, CDR1 is SGDLS, CDR2 YYNGEE. The CDR3 consists of 17 residues. V was pared by 0 bases and J by 5 bases, with 6 bases of the junction left unmatched. CDR3 region: CASSVERTSGGKDTQYF. The CDR3 nucleotides are TGTGCCAGCAGCGTAGAAAGGACTAGCGGGGGTAAAGATACGCAGTATTTT.

The chain couples TRBV30 to TRBJ1-5; D is unresolved. The germline V and J ends were trimmed by 1 base and 0 bases, with 4 bases remaining between them. The CDR3 totals 13 residues. Germline-derived CDR1 and CDR2 are GTSNPN and SVGIG (reference sequence). The CDR3 bases are TGTGCCTGGAGTGGAAGTAGCAATCAGCCCCAGCATTTT. As protein: CAWSGSSNQPQHF.

The chain is built from TRBV6-5 and TRBJ2-7; D is uncertain. In germline, CDR1 is MNHEY, CDR2 SVGAGI. Trimming cost V 5 bases and J 6 bases, with 8 bases left between them. The CDR3 totals 11 residues. CDR3 nucleotides: TGTGCCAGCAGTATACGGAGCGAGCAGTACTTC. It encodes CASSIRSEQYF.

V is TRBV5-1 and J is TRBJ2-2; D is possibly TRBD2 (5 bases). This CDR3 has 15 amino acids. The V gene lost 4 bases and the J gene lost 6 bases, with 16 bases spanning the gap. Germline-derived CDR1 and CDR2 are SGHRS and YFSETQ. CDR3 region: CASSNTDFRAGELFF. The CDR3 DNA reads TGCGCCAGCAGCAATACGGACTTTCGGGCCGGGGAGCTGTTTTTT.

This chain connects TRBV29-1 to TRBJ1-1; 7 bases agree with TRBD1. The germline gives CDR1 SQVTM, CDR2 ANQGSEA. The CDR3 runs to 12 residues. The trim removed 7 bases at V and 10 bases at J, leaving 12 bases unmatched. In nucleotides, the CDR3 is TGCAGCGCTAGCAGGGGGGCACAGGGAGCTTTCTTT. It codes for CSASRGAQGAFF.

This chain uses TRBV4-1 with TRBJ1-2; unclear D gene. CDR1 is MGHRA, CDR2 YSYEKL, per germline. The CDR3 totals 16 residues. The germline V and J ends were trimmed by 2 bases and 8 bases, with 21 bases remaining between them. The CDR3 loop reads CASSQLPLWSSRGYTF. In DNA, the CDR3 is TGCGCCAGCAGCCAACTCCCCCTGTGGAGCTCGAGGGGCTACACCTTC.

This chain joins TRBV7-9 and TRBJ1-1; perhaps TRBD1 as D (5 bases). V gave up 5 bases and J gave up 5 bases, with 27 bases separating them. The CDR3 extends over 18 amino acids. CDR1 SEHNR and CDR2 FQNEAQ come from the germline V gene (reference sequence). The CDR3 DNA reads as TGTGCCAGCAGCCGTCGGGGGGGGACCCAGGTGGGTCGGACTGAAGCTTTCTTT. As protein: CASSRRGGTQVGRTEAFF.

The rearrangement uses TRBV7-9 and TRBJ2-7; 7 positions agree with TRBD1. The CDR3 covers 14 residues. V lost 10 bases, J lost 6 bases, and 15 bases stayed unmatched. Germline CDR1 and CDR2: SEHNR and FQNEAQ (reference sequence). The DNA for the CDR3 is TGTGCCACCAGAGCAGCCAACAGGGGTCTCGAGCAGTACTTC. Translating gives CATRAANRGLEQYF.

The chain links TRBV30 to TRBJ2-1; D unclear. Germline CDR1 is GTSNPN and CDR2 is SVGIG (reference sequence). V dropped 2 bases and J dropped 7 bases, with 15 bases sitting between them. The CDR3 has 14 amino acids. The CDR3 reads CAWSSISHTNEQFF. The DNA for the CDR3 is TGTGCCTGGAGTTCTATCTCCCACACGAATGAGCAGTTCTTC.

The genes are TRBV6-6 and TRBJ1-5, with D tentatively TRBD1 (6 bases). V shed 7 bases and J shed 9 bases, with 19 bases lying between them. This CDR3 comprises 14 residues. From germline, CDR1 is MNHNY and CDR2 SVGAGI (reference sequence). CDR3 in amino acids: CASTKGGGISPQHF. In DNA, the CDR3 is TGTGCCAGCACCAAGGGGGGAGGGATTTCGCCCCAGCATTTT.